These T cell receptor beta chains were read from a single sample in a study of blood T cell repertoires in COVID-19. Libraries were prepared by immunoSEQ multiplex PCR; TCRdb keeps only in-frame clonotypes and omits some of them. Among 320,000 or so clones listed, around 85% were seen once. Material for sequencing was PBMCs or T cells enriched from blood (not recorded which). The receptors come from a woman aged 25 to 39 who had been exposed to COVID-19. Each CDR3 is given with its conserved first and last residue. The D gene is left open where the match is weak. For some rows the clone size is stated as once, few or many, or as a class when expanded; others skip it.

j_call v_call clone_size d_call cdr3_aa cdr3_nt
TRBJ1-5 TRBV30 NA NA CAWSQGPNQPQHF TGTGCCTGGAGTCAGGGCCCCAATCAGCCCCAGCATTTT
TRBJ1-3 TRBV7-9 once TRBD1 CASSRTGAGNTIYF TGTGCCAGCAGCCGCACAGGGGCTGGAAACACCATATATTTT
TRBJ2-1 TRBV24-1 once TRBD2 CATGGLAGVGEQFF TGTGCCACCGGAGGACTAGCGGGAGTAGGTGAGCAGTTCTTC
TRBJ1-1 TRBV28 NA TRBD1 CASSLGDRVPEAFF TGTGCCAGCAGTTTAGGGGACAGGGTCCCTGAAGCTTTCTTT
TRBJ1-6 TRBV12-3/TRBV12-4 few NA CASSLTYNSPLHF TGTGCCAGCAGTTTGACATATAATTCACCCCTCCACTTT
TRBJ1-4 TRBV7-9 NA NA CASSRGGSPNEKLFF TGTGCCAGCAGTCGAGGGGGTTCCCCTAATGAAAAACTGTTTTTT
TRBJ2-3 TRBV9 NA TRBD2 CASSVDTSGRATDTQYF TGTGCCAGCAGCGTAGATACTAGCGGGAGGGCGACAGATACGCAGTATTTT
TRBJ1-2 TRBV9 NA TRBD1 CASSHATGGGYGYTF TGTGCCAGCAGTCACGCGACAGGGGGCGGCTATGGCTACACCTTC
TRBJ1-5 TRBV30 NA NA CAWSTATGRRQPQHF TGTGCCTGGAGCACCGCAACAGGGCGAAGGCAGCCCCAGCATTTT
TRBJ2-3 TRBV13 NA TRBD1 CASSLRTGARDTQYF TGTGCCAGCAGCCTCCGGACAGGGGCAAGAGATACGCAGTATTTT